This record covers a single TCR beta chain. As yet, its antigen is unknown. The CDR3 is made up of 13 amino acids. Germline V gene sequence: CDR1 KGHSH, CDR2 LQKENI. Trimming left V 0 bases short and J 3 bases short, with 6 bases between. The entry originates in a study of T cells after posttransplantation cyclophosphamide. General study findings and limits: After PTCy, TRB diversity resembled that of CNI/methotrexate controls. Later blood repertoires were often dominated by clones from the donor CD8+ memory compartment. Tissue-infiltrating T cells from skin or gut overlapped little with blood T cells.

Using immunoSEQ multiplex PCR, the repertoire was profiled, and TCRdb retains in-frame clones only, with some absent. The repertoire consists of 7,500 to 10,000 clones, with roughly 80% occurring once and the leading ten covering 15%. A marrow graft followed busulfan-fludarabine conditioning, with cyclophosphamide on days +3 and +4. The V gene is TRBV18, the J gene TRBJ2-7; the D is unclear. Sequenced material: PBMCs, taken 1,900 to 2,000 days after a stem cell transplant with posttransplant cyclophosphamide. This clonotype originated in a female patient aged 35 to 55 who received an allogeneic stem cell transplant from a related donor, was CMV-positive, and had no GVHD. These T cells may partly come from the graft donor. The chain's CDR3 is CASSPPRNYEQYF. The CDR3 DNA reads TGTGCCAGCTCACCACCCAGGAACTACGAGCAGTACTTC.